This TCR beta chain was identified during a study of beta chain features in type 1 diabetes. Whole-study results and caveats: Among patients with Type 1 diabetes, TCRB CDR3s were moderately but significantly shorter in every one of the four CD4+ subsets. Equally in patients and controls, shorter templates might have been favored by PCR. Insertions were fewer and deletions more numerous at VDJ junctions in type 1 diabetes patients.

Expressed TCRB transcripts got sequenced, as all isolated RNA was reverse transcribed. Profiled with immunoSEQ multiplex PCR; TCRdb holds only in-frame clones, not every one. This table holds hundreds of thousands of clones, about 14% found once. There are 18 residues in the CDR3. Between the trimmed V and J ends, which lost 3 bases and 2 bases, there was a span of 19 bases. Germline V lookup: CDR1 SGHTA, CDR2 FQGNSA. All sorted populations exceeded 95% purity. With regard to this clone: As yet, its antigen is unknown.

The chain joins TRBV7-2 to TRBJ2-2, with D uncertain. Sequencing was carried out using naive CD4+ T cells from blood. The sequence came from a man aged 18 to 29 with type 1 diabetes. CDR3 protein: CASSFLAAWSANTGELFF. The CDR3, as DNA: TGTGCCAGCAGCTTTCTGGCCGCGTGGTCGGCCAACACCGGGGAGCTGTTTTTT.